Sequencing of this T cell receptor (beta chain) was carried out in a study of T-cell reconstitution after alpha-beta-depleted transplantation in children. Study-level findings and limits: T-cell numbers and diversity one year post-transplant derived largely from freshly generated T cells. Surviving recipient T cells and intrathymic progenitors accounted for some patients' high TCRbeta diversity at day 60.

Library preparation (for TCRbeta) was performed with unique molecular identifiers. TCRdb reprocessed the PCR reads with MiXCR, giving one entry per CDR3 protein. This sample has around 440,000 distinct CDR3 sequences; more than 9% occur once, and the top ten carry just over 2%. The CDR3 is 19 residues long. Trimming removed 0 bases from V and 2 bases from J, with 21 bases in between. CDR1 and CDR2 (germline): MDHEN, SYDVKM. The sample holds a few counts of this clonotype. Its target is not known. This receptor was taken from a child aged 2 to 10 with inherited bone marrow failure, due to receive a stem cell transplant. The chain couples TRBV28 to TRBJ2-3; D not resolved. The material sequenced was PBMCs, taken before TCRalphabeta/CD19-depleted stem cell transplant. The chain's CDR3 is CASSLWAQPKPISTDTQYF. In nucleotides, the CDR3 is TGTGCCAGCAGTTTATGGGCACAGCCCAAGCCGATTTCCACAGATACGCAGTATTTT.